This T cell receptor beta chain was sequenced during a study of T cells in Graves' hyperthyroidism and ophthalmopathy. This sample holds PBMCs from 10 ml fresh peripheral blood. Template material for amplifying TCR beta CDR3 regions consisted of RNA transcripts. HTBI primers were employed in a first-round RT-PCR of the TCR CDR3. TCRdb reanalysed the multiplex PCR reads using MiXCR and keeps one entry per CDR3 protein. The table has around 490,000 distinct CDR3 sequences, roughly 21% seen once. This clonotype was counted at least ten times. The ends were cut back, 2 bases at V and 9 bases at J, with 8 bases in the middle. Germline lookup yields CDR1 GTSNPN and CDR2 SVGIG (reference sequence). This CDR3 is built from 11 residues.

The sequenced sample consisted of blood. V usage is TRBV30 and J usage is TRBJ2-1, with D possibly being TRBD1 (6 bases). This clonotype was obtained from a man in his forties or fifties with Graves' ophthalmopathy. CDR3 sequence (DNA): TGTGCCTGGAGTAGACAGGTTGAGCAGTTCTTC. As protein: CAWSRQVEQFF.